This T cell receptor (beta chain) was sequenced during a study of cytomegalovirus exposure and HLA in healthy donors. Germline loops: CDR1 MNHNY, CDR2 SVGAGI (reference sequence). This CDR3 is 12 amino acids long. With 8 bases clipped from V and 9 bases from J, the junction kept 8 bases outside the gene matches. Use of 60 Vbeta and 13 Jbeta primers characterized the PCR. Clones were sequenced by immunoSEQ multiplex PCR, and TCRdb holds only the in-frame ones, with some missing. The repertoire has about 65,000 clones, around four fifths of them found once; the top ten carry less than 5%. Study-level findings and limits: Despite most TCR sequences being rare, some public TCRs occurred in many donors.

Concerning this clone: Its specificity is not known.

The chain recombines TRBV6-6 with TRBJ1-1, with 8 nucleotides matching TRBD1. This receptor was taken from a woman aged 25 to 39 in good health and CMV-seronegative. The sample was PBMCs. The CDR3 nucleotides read TGTGCCAGCGCCCCGCAGGGGGCGCAAGCTTTCTTT. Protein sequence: CASAPQGAQAFF.